The entry that follows covers one TCR beta chain sequence. CDR3 size: 15 residues. Germline V CDR1 and CDR2: LNHDA, SQIVND (reference sequence). V lost 6 bases and J lost 2; bases outside the gene matches: 7. Clones were read by immunoSEQ multiplex PCR, and TCRdb kept only the in-frame ones, dropping some. The top ten clones hold just under 5% of a sample with roughly 300,000 clones, around nine tenths of them seen once. This sample was taken from a study of Ad26.COV2.S vaccination and SARS-CoV-2 variants. The treatment: around 19 received Ad26.COV2.S at low or high dose, single or two shots; roughly five received placebo; per-sample allocation not given. Each sample was drawn 63 days after the first injection (of vaccine or placebo).

This receptor was identified in a person between 18 and 65 years old who received the Ad26.COV2.S COVID-19 vaccine or a placebo. The sample in question was peripheral blood, obtained in a trial of Ad26.COV2.S vaccine versus placebo. The chain combines TRBV19 with TRBJ1-1; 9 bases fit TRBD1. CDR3 nucleotide sequence: TGTGCCAGTAGGGACAGGGGACACAAAAACACTGAAGCTTTCTTT. Protein sequence: CASRDRGHKNTEAFF. The variable domain in full, completed from reference TRBV19 and TRBJ1-1, reads DGGITQSPKYLFRKEGQNVTLSCEQNLNHDAMYWYRQDPGQGLRLIYYSQIVNDFQKGDIAEGYSVSREKKESFPLTVTSAQKNPTAFYLCASRDRGHKNTEAFFGQGTRLTVV.